A selection of T cell receptor beta chains follows, all from one sample in a study of T cells after yellow fever vaccination. Each CDR3 protein gets one entry after TCRdb re-called the 5' RACE reads with MiXCR. The sample lists around 610,000 distinct CDR3 sequences, roughly 13% occurring once. The sequencing used PBMCs, collected on the day of the yellow fever booster vaccination. Receptors were obtained from a man aged 30-40 years who received the YFV17D yellow fever vaccine. Each CDR3 is given with its conserved first and last residue. Size tells how often a clone was seen (once, few, many) or the class of an expanded clone, and some rows leave it out.

TRBV24-1	.	CATSVPGTSTDTQYF
TRBV6-5	.	CASSYQTGLTDTQYF
TRBV20-1	few	CSALEGLRRTSGYNEQFF
TRBV5-1	.	CASSESGDSYNEQFF
TRBV20-1	.	CCARDAETSGSAYNEQFF
TRBV21-1	.	CASSKGLVGSLVYEQYF
TRBV7-2	few	CASSLEVSVYEQYF
TRBV12-3/TRBV12-4	.	CASSSSSGDGYTF
TRBV5-6	.	CASSLTSHRGLYEQYF
TRBV7-2	many	CASSARTVQETQYF
TRBV5-1	few	CASSSSMGYEQYF
TRBV4-3	few	CASSPQIGVAGAGDTQYF
TRBV5-1	few	CASSLSGAEQYF
TRBV7-2	.	CASSPGDVHSNQPQHF
TRBV14	few	CASSQDFGSTDTQYF
TRBV4-3	few	CASSHDTYGSSYNEQFF
TRBV28	.	CASSLWTSGRGFVDYEQYF
TRBV20-1	many	CSARERFNEQFF
TRBV6-5	.	CASSSTIPTGNTIYF
TRBV3-1	.	CATSQMAGGGNIQYF